This record looks at one TCR beta chain sequence and its context. The antigen is not known. Germline trimming cut 10 bases from V and 3 bases from J; bases unmatched to any gene: 14. Germline V CDR1 and CDR2: MDHEN, SYDVKM. This CDR3 is 15 amino acids long. The sample belongs to a study of cytomegalovirus exposure and HLA in healthy donors. 13 Jbeta primers and 60 Vbeta primers were used for the PCR. Libraries were prepared by immunoSEQ multiplex PCR; TCRdb keeps only in-frame clonotypes and omits some of them. The data hold around 150,000 clones, with 75% to 85% observed a single time. Though probably carrying unrecorded immune exposures, donors were nominally healthy at sampling. General observations from the study: According to reports, the classifier identified cytomegalovirus status with high specificity and sensitivity. Later analysis demonstrated an association between a missense DCLRE1C variant and TCR beta V- and J-gene trimming.

The sequence derives from a man aged 45-60 years in good health and CMV-seropositive. V usage is TRBV28 and J usage is TRBJ1-2; 7 bases are shared with TRBD1. The sample comprised PBMCs. The CDR3 region has the DNA TGTGCCACGAAAGGGGGCGCAGGGTTCTACTATGGCTACACCTTC. Translated, it gives CATKGGAGFYYGYTF.